Sequencing of this T cell receptor beta chain was carried out in a study of shared T cell receptors in the human thymus. This table comes from immunoSEQ multiplex PCR, and its TCRdb copy is limited to in-frame clones, with some not included. The sample has 700,000 or so clones, 80% to 90% seen once. Per germline, CDR1 PRHDT and CDR2 FYEKMQ (reference sequence). V lost 5 bases to trimming and J lost 1 base, with 25 bases between them. This CDR3 has 19 amino acids. This clone showed up just a few times. The sample also formed part of further work on human thymus T cells.

The V gene is TRBV13, the J gene TRBJ2-3; D is possibly TRBD2 (5 bases). The clonotype comes from a girl less than two years old with a congenital heart defect. Sequences were obtained from thymocytes. The CDR3 protein is CASSPRVARIIGGTDTQYF. The CDR3 nucleotides are TGTGCCAGCAGCCCCCGGGTAGCGCGGATAATTGGAGGCACAGATACGCAGTATTTT.